The 24 T cell receptor beta chains in this list originate from one sample, sequenced in a study of a mutant IDH1 vaccine in newly diagnosed glioma. Their antigen targets remain unknown. Data came from immunoSEQ multiplex PCR; TCRdb stores just in-frame clones and leaves some out. The sample holds 60,000 or so clones, just under 90% seen once. Time point defined: week 5, during vaccination. It was 300 ug of mutant IDH1 20-mer peptide that made up each vaccine dose, given with topical imiquimod. The sequencing here drew on PBMCs, taken from a glioma patient whose treatment included an IDH1 peptide vaccine. The origin of the receptors is a woman aged 40 to 50 with glioma.

The chain employs TRBV4-1 and TRBJ2-2, with D possibly TRBD1 on 6 matching bases. Germline assignment: CDR1 MGHRA and CDR2 YSYEKL. The germline V and J ends were trimmed by 1 base and 8 bases, with 11 bases remaining between them. CDR3 length equals 14 residues. CDR3 residues: CASSQVQGGGELFF. As DNA, the CDR3 is TGCGCCAGCAGCCAAGTGCAAGGGGGTGGGGAGCTGTTTTTT.

This clone was seen a few times. This sequence joins TRBV6-6 and TRBJ2-3; D gene ambiguous. The V gene's germline CDR1 is MNHNY and CDR2 SVGAGI (reference sequence). This CDR3 has 11 amino acids. The ends were cut back, 10 bases at V and 4 bases at J, with 9 bases in the middle. CDR3 bases: TGTGCCACCTCCCCGGCAGATACGCAGTATTTT. Residues: CATSPADTQYF.

The rearrangement uses TRBV10-3 and TRBJ2-3; TRBD1 is a possible D gene (6 bases). The V end lost 7 bases, the J end lost 3 bases, and 14 bases lay between the germline ends. Germline CDR1 ENHRY, CDR2 SYGVKD. The CDR3 contains 14 residues. The CDR3 loop reads CAINSGVATDTQYF. As DNA, the CDR3 is TGTGCCATCAACTCAGGGGTGGCGACAGATACGCAGTATTTT.

This chain links TRBV5-1 with TRBJ1-5; tentatively, D is TRBD1 (6 bases). CDR1 SGHRS and CDR2 YFSETQ come from the germline V gene. The V end was cut by 4 bases, the J end by 3 bases, with 14 bases between. This CDR3 is built from 15 residues. The CDR3 reads CASSPKGGDNQPQHF. In DNA, the CDR3 is TGCGCCAGCAGCCCCAAGGGGGGGGACAATCAGCCCCAGCATTTT.

The CDR3 loop is CASRRGLAGGNEQFF. The CDR3 region has the DNA TGTGCCAGCAGACGGGGACTAGCGGGGGGAAATGAGCAGTTCTTC. This chain joins TRBV14 and TRBJ2-1; 15 nucleotides align to TRBD2. This CDR3 has 15 residues. Trimming at V came to 6 bases and at J to 7 bases, leaving 4 bases not matched to a gene. The germline V gene encodes CDR1 SGHDN and CDR2 FVKESK.

The chain uses TRBV14 and TRBJ2-1, with D maybe TRBD2 (6 bases). The V and J ends lost 7 bases and 9 bases respectively, with 16 bases between them. The CDR3 totals 13 residues. Germline V CDR1 and CDR2: SGHDN, FVKESK. This CDR3 reads CASKSLYGGEQFF. The CDR3 bases are TGTGCCAGCAAATCCCTATACGGGGGTGAGCAGTTCTTC. Complete variable domain (other parts from reference TRBV14 and TRBJ2-1): EAGVTQFPSHSVIEKGQTVTLRCDPISGHDNLYWYRRVMGKEIKFLLHFVKESKQDESGMPNNRFLAERTGGTYSTLKVQPAELEDSGVYFCASKSLYGGEQFFGPGTRLTVL.

The chain carries TRBV7-2 and TRBJ2-3; D gene unclear. The V gene's germline CDR1 is SGHTA and CDR2 FQGNSA. Between the trimmed V and J ends, which lost 1 base and 2 bases, there was a span of 10 bases. The CDR3 extends over 15 amino acids. The CDR3 nucleotides read TGTGCCAGCAGCTTAGTTGCCCGACACACAGATACGCAGTATTTT. It encodes CASSLVARHTDTQYF.

The J gene is TRBJ2-2, the V gene TRBV5-5; D may be TRBD2 (6 bases). Germline CDR1 is SGHKS and CDR2 is YYEKEE (reference sequence). Deletions cut 2 bases from V and 2 bases from J, with 10 bases between. CDR3 length equals 15 residues. Here the CDR3 reads CASSFSGANTGELFF. CDR3 nucleotides: TGTGCCAGCAGCTTCTCGGGAGCCAACACCGGGGAGCTGTTTTTT.

The chain employs TRBV6-1 and TRBJ2-6; D unresolved. V was shortened by 8 bases and J by 3 bases, with 11 bases between the two germline ends. CDR1 is MNHNS, CDR2 SASEGT, per germline. CDR3 length: 14 residues. The CDR3 protein is CASATDLGANVLTF. The CDR3 bases are TGTGCCAGCGCGACCGACCTTGGGGCCAACGTCCTGACTTTC.

This chain uses TRBV6-1 with TRBJ1-5; a weak D match, TRBD1 (5 bases). Germline CDR1 reads MNHNS; CDR2 reads SASEGT. The CDR3 loop spans 13 amino acids. V was clipped by 6 bases and J by 6 bases, with 12 bases between them. This chain's CDR3 is CASSEGPPQPQHF. Written as DNA, the CDR3 is TGTGCCAGCAGCGAGGGACCCCCTCAGCCCCAGCATTTT.

This clone was counted a few times. The V gene is TRBV2, the J gene TRBJ2-7, with 8 nucleotides matching TRBD2. The CDR3 is 15 amino acids. Germline V gives CDR1 SNHLY, CDR2 FYNNEI. Losses at the gene ends were 1 base for V and 3 bases for J; bases not matched to a gene: 5. CDR3 amino acids: CASSEGVAGRYEQYF. DNA for the CDR3: TGTGCCAGCAGTGAAGGGGTAGCGGGACGCTACGAGCAGTACTTC.

The gene calls are TRBV4-2 and TRBJ2-1; 9 bases line up with TRBD2. Germline V gene data show CDR1 as LGHNA and CDR2 as YNFKEQ. V shed 4 bases and J 7 bases; nucleotides not matched to a gene: 5. The CDR3 covers 14 residues. The CDR3 DNA reads as TGTGCCAGCAGCCCGGGCGGGAGGGCGAATGAGCAGTTCTTC. Protein product: CASSPGGRANEQFF.

This clone was seen a few times. The chain couples TRBV6-5 to TRBJ2-7, with D possibly TRBD1 on 6 matching bases. V lost 8 bases and J 2 bases, leaving 13 bases between the germline ends. The germline V gene has CDR1 MNHEY and CDR2 SVGAGI. The CDR3 spans 13 residues. In nucleotides, the CDR3 is TGTGCCAGCTCCAGGGGCGCACCCTACGAGCAGTACTTC. It specifies CASSRGAPYEQYF.

This chain connects TRBV23-1 to TRBJ1-5, with D uncertain. TRBV23-1 belongs to the ORF category, with a function that is uncertain. This CDR3 is 16 amino acids long. The ends were cut back, 1 base at V and 2 bases at J, with 12 bases in the middle. The CDR3 DNA reads as TGCGCCAGCAGTCAATACCCTTTTATGGGCAATCAGCCCCAGCATTTT. Residues: CASSQYPFMGNQPQHF.

This chain uses TRBV5-4 with TRBJ1-2, with 8 bases matching TRBD1. V lost 0 bases, J lost 5 bases, and 6 bases stayed unmatched. Germline CDR1 and CDR2: SGHNT and YYREEE (reference sequence). The length of the CDR3 is 15 residues. This CDR3 reads CASSLEQGASYGYTF. In DNA form, the CDR3 reads TGTGCCAGCAGCTTGGAGCAGGGGGCGTCTTATGGCTACACCTTC.

The chain employs TRBV27 and TRBJ2-7, with TRBD2 matching over 10 bases. The length of the CDR3 is 17 residues. Germline trimming cut 6 bases from V and 2 bases from J; bases unmatched to any gene: 13. Germline values: CDR1 MNHEY, CDR2 SMNVEV (reference sequence). The chain's CDR3 is CASSLRPRLAGTYEQYF. CDR3 DNA: TGTGCCAGCAGCCTCAGACCTCGACTAGCGGGTACCTACGAGCAGTACTTC.

The chain links TRBV13 to TRBJ2-7; maybe TRBD2 (5 bases). V was trimmed by 5 bases and J by 2 bases, leaving 13 bases between them. This CDR3 has 14 residues. Germline values: CDR1 PRHDT, CDR2 FYEKMQ (reference sequence). This CDR3 is CASSPDAGTYEQYF. The CDR3 DNA sequence: TGTGCCAGCAGCCCTGACGCCGGGACCTACGAGCAGTACTTC.

The CDR3 is CASTLGVIGELFF. The DNA of the CDR3 is TGTGCCAGTACCCTAGGGGTGATCGGGGAGCTGTTTTTT. The V and J genes are TRBV19 and TRBJ2-2, with TRBD1 as a possible D gene (5 bases). CDR1 and CDR2 (germline): LNHDA, SQIVND (reference sequence). CDR3 length: 13 residues. V was cut by 7 bases and J by 7 bases, with 13 bases left in between.

The chain uses TRBV4-3 and TRBJ1-6; D call uncertain. CDR3 size: 18 residues. The germline V gene has CDR1 LGHNA and CDR2 YSLEER. Trimming removed 0 bases from V and 3 bases from J, with 15 bases in between. This CDR3 reads CASSQDYTGILYNSPLHF. In DNA, the CDR3 is TGCGCCAGCAGCCAAGATTATACGGGGATACTCTATAATTCACCCCTCCACTTT.

V and J are TRBV30 and TRBJ1-1; D uncertain. Germline V gives CDR1 GTSNPN, CDR2 SVGIG (reference sequence). Trimming cost V 1 base and J 3 bases, with 12 bases left between them. This CDR3 spans 14 amino acids. The CDR3 nucleotides read TGTGCCTGGAGTGCCTTGCCAGCTTACACTGAAGCTTTCTTT. Amino acid sequence: CAWSALPAYTEAFF.

V is TRBV6-1 and J is TRBJ1-2; no firm D call. The CDR3 sequence is 14 residues long. Trimming removed 1 base from V and 8 bases from J, with 14 bases in between. Per germline, CDR1 MNHNS and CDR2 SASEGT. CDR3: CASSEGLAVRGYTF. The DNA of the CDR3 is TGTGCCAGCAGTGAAGGATTGGCGGTCCGCGGCTACACCTTC.

The J gene is TRBJ1-3, the V gene TRBV4-1, with D tentatively TRBD1 (5 bases). This CDR3 is built from 17 residues. Germline V lookup: CDR1 MGHRA, CDR2 YSYEKL. Trimming took 5 bases from V and 1 from J, leaving 18 bases between them. CDR3 residues: CASSYYRKGVSGNTIYF. The CDR3 region has the DNA TGCGCCAGCAGCTATTACCGAAAAGGGGTATCTGGAAACACCATATATTTT.

For the CDR3, the DNA is TGCGCCAGCAGCCAGGGCCCCACAGGGGTTAATGAAAAACTGTTTTTT. It encodes CASSQGPTGVNEKLFF. This rearrangement joins TRBV4-1 to TRBJ1-4; 7 positions match TRBD1. The junction had 8 bases not matched to a gene; V was cut back by 3 bases and J by 4 bases. The CDR3 length is 16 residues. Germline CDR1 reads MGHRA; CDR2 reads YSYEKL.

V usage is TRBV7-2 and J usage is TRBJ2-1; D not resolved. V lost 5 bases and J lost 8, with 10 bases in between. CDR1 SGHTA and CDR2 FQGNSA come from the germline V gene. The CDR3 has 12 residues. In nucleotides, the CDR3 is TGTGCCAGCAGCCCCCGGAGCTATGAGCAGTTCTTC. Its translation: CASSPRSYEQFF.